These T cell receptor beta chains were read from a single sample in a study of blood T cell repertoires in COVID-19. Clones were sequenced by immunoSEQ multiplex PCR, and TCRdb holds only the in-frame ones, with some missing. The repertoire includes about 170,000 clones, about 86% of them detected once, and approximately 11% sits in the top ten. Sequenced material: peripheral blood. The receptor set was obtained from a woman aged 55-69 years with COVID-19, enrolled during active disease. Both conserved end residues are part of each CDR3. Each record gives: D gene, V gene, J gene, clone size, CDR3 protein, CDR3 DNA. The D gene is left open where the match is weak. Clone size appears in some rows only: once, few, many, or a class for an expanded clone.

TRBD2	TRBV27	TRBJ2-5	-	CASSSSGRTETQYF	TGTGCCAGCAGCTCAAGCGGGAGGACGGAGACCCAGTACTTC
-	TRBV3-1/TRBV3-2	TRBJ2-3	-	CASSPMGQGPDTQYF	TGTGCCAGCAGTCCGATGGGCCAGGGCCCAGATACGCAGTATTTT
-	TRBV5-6	TRBJ1-6	-	CASSLGNSQNSPLHF	TGTGCCAGCAGCTTGGGGAACAGTCAAAATTCACCCCTCCACTTT
TRBD2	TRBV7-8	TRBJ2-7	-	CASSLVASGRPSRGEQYF	TGTGCCAGCAGCTTAGTGGCTAGCGGGAGGCCATCAAGGGGCGAGCAGTACTTC
TRBD2	TRBV3-1/TRBV3-2	TRBJ2-7	-	CASSETSGTYEQYF	TGTGCCAGCAGCGAGACTAGCGGGACCTACGAGCAGTACTTC
TRBD1	TRBV11-2	TRBJ2-2	-	CASSLGDRGFGELFF	TGTGCCAGCAGCTTAGGAGACAGGGGGTTCGGGGAGCTGTTTTTT
-	TRBV30	TRBJ2-7	-	CAGGYEQYF	TGTGCCGGAGGGTACGAGCAGTACTTC
TRBD1	TRBV6-5	TRBJ2-3	once	CASRRPGQGANTQYF	TGTGCCAGCAGACGTCCGGGACAGGGGGCTAATACGCAGTATTTT
TRBD2	TRBV3-1/TRBV3-2	TRBJ2-1	-	CASSLAGENEQFF	TGTGCCAGCAGCCTAGCGGGAGAAAATGAGCAGTTCTTC
-	TRBV7-7	TRBJ2-7	-	CASSLDTEYEQYF	TGTGCTAGCAGCTTAGATACGGAGTACGAGCAGTACTTC
-	TRBV6-5	TRBJ1-1	-	CASSLGGGTTEAFF	TGTGCCAGCAGCCTTGGTGGGGGGACCACTGAAGCTTTCTTT
TRBD1	TRBV30	TRBJ1-2	-	CAWSRTGFGDYGYTF	TGTGCCTGGAGCCGGACAGGGTTCGGGGACTATGGCTACACCTTC
TRBD1	TRBV5-1	TRBJ1-6	-	CASSSGQGAYNSPLHF	TGCGCCAGCAGCTCGGGACAGGGGGCCTATAATTCACCCCTCCACTTT
-	TRBV18	TRBJ2-7	-	CASSPRGEYEQYF	TGTGCCAGCTCACCCAGGGGGGAGTACGAGCAGTACTTC
-	TRBV6-2/TRBV6-3	TRBJ2-4	-	CASSYSTVFSKNIQYF	TGTGCCAGCAGTTACTCCACAGTCTTTTCCAAAAACATTCAGTACTTC
TRBD2	TRBV11-2	TRBJ2-7	few	CASSFLAGDFYEQYF	TGTGCCAGCAGCTTCCTAGCGGGGGACTTCTACGAGCAGTACTTC